What follows is one T cell receptor beta chain and its context. PCR employed 60 Vbeta and 13 Jbeta primers. Method: immunoSEQ multiplex PCR; TCRdb's copy keeps in-frame clones and lacks some. The sample lists about 250,000 clones; roughly two thirds were seen once. This specimen comes from a study of cytomegalovirus exposure and HLA in healthy donors. The sequencing sample was made of PBMCs. The receptor was isolated from a female donor in good health and CMV-seronegative.

CDR3: CASSLEGTGGLLTGELFF. The DNA for the CDR3 is TGTGCCAGCAGCTTAGAAGGGACAGGGGGCTTGTTGACCGGGGAGCTGTTTTTT. The genes are TRBV11-3 and TRBJ2-2, with TRBD1 matching over 12 bases. The CDR3 is 18 amino acids. V trimming: 0 bases; J trimming: 5 bases; junction bases outside the gene matches: 7. The germline V gene encodes CDR1 SGHNT and CDR2 YENEEA.